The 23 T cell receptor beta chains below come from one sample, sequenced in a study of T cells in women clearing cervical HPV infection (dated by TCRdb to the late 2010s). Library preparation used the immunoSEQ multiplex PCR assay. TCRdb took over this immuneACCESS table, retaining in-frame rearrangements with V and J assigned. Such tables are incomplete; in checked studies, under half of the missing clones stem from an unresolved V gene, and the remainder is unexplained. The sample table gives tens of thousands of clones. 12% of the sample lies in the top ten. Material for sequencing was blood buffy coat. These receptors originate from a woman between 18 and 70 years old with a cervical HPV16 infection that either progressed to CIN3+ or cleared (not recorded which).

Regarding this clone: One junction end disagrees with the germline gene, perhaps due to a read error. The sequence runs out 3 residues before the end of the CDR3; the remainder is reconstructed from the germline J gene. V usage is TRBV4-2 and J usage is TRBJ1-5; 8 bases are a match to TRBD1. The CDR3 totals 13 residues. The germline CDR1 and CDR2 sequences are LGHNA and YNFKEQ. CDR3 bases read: TGCGCCAGCAGCCAACGACAGGGGCAGCCC. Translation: CASSQRQGQP. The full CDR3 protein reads CASSQRQGQPQHF.

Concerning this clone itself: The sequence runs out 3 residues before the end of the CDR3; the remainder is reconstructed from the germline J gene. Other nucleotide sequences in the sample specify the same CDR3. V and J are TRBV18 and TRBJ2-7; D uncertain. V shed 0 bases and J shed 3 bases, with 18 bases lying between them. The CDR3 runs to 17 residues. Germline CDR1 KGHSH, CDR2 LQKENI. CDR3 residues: CASSPPLSDDGHYEQYF. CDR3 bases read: TGTGCCAGCTCACCACCTTTGTCGGATGATGGGCACTACGAG.

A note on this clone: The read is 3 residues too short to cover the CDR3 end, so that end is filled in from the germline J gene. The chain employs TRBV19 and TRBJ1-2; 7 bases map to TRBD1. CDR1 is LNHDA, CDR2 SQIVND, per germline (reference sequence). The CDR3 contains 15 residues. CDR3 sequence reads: CASSIRQGSNNDYTF. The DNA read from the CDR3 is TGTGCCAGTAGTATAAGACAGGGTTCCAACAATGAC.

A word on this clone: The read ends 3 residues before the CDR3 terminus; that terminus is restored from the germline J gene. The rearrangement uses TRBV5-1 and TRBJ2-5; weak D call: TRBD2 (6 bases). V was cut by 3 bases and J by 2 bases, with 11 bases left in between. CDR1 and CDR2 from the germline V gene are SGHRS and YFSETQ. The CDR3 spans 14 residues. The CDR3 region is CASSWGDRQETQYF. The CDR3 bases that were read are TGCGCCAGCAGCTGGGGGGACCGTCAAGAGACC.

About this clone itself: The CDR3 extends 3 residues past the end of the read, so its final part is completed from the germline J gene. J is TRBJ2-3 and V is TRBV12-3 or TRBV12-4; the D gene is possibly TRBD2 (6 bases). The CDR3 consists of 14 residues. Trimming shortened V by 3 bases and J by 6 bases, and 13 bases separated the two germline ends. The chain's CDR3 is CASSLTAGGDTQYF. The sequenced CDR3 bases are TGTGCCAGCAGTTTGACAGCCGGAGGGGATACG.

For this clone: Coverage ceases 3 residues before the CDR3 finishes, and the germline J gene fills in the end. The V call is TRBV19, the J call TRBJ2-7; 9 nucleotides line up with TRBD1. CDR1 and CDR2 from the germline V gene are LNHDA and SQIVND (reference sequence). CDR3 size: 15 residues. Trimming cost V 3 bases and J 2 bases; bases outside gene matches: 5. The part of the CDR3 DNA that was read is TGTGCCAGTAGTATCGTGGGACAGGGCCCCTACGAG. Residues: CASSIVGQGPYE. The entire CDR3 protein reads CASSIVGQGPYEQYF. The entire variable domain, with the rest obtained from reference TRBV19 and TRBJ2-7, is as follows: DGGITQSPKYLFRKEGQNVTLSCEQNLNHDAMYWYRQDPGQGLRLIYYSQIVNDFQKGDIAEGYSVSREKKESFPLTVTSAQKNPTAFYLCASSIVGQGPYEQYFGPGTRLTVT.

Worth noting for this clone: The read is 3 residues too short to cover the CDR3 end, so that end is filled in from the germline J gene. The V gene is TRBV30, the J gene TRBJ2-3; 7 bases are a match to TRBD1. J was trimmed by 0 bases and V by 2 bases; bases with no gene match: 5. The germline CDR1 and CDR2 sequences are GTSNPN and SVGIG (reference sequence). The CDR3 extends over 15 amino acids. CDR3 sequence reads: CAWSTGALSTDTQYF. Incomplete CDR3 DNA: TGTGCCTGGAGTACAGGGGCCCTTAGCACAGATACG.

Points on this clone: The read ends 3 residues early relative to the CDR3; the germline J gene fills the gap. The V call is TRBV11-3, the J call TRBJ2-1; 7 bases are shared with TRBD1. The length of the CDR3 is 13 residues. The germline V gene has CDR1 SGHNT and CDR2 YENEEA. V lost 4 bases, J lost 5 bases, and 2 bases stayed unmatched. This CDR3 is CASSSTGNNEQFF. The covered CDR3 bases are TGTGCCAGCAGCTCGACAGGGAACAATGAG.

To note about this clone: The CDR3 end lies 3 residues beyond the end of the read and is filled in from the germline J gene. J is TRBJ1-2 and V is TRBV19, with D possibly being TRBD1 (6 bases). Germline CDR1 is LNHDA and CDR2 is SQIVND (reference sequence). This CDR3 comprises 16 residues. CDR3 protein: CASSKIGQGIVGDYTF. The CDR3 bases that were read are TGTGCCAGTAGTAAGATTGGGCAGGGGATTGTTGGTGAC.

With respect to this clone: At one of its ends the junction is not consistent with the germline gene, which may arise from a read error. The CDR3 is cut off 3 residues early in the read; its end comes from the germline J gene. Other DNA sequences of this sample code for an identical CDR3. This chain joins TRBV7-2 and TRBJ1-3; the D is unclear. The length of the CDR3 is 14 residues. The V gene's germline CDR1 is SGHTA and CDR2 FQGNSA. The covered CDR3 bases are TGTGCCAGCAGTACACTAAACTCTGGAAACACA. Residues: CASSTLNSGNT. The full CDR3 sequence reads CASSTLNSGNTIYF.

CDR3 protein: CAWSKTGKAFF. CDR3 DNA (partial): TGTGCCTGGAGTAAAACAGGGAAA. The V gene is TRBV30, the J gene TRBJ1-1; maybe TRBD1 (6 bases). The read halts 3 residues ahead of the CDR3 end, with the missing end drawn from the germline J gene. This CDR3 has 11 residues. Germline V gene sequence: CDR1 GTSNPN, CDR2 SVGIG (reference sequence).

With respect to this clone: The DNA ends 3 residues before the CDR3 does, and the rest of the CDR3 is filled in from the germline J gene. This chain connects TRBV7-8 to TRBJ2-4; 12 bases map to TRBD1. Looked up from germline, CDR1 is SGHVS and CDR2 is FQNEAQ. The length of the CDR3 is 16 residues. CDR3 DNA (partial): TGTGCCAGCAGCGCGGGACAGGGGGCATTCGGCTATGGT. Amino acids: CASSAGQGAFGYG. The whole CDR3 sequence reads CASSAGQGAFGYGQYF.

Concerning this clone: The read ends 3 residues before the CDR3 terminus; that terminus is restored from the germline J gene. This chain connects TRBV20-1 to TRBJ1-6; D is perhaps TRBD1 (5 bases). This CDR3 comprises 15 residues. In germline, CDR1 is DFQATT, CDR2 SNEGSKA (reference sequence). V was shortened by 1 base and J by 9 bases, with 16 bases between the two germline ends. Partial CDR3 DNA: TGCAGTGCTAGAGTCGGTGGGGCAGTTAGTTCACCC. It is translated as CSARVGGAVSSP. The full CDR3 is CSARVGGAVSSPLHF.

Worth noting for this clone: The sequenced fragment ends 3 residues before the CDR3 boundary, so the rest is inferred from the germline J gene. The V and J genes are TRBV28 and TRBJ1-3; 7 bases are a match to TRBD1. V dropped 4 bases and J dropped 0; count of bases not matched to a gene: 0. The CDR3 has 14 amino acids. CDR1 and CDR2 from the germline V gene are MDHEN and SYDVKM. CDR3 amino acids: CASSWDSSGNTIYF. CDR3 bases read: TGTGCCAGCAGTTGGGACAGCTCTGGAAACACC.

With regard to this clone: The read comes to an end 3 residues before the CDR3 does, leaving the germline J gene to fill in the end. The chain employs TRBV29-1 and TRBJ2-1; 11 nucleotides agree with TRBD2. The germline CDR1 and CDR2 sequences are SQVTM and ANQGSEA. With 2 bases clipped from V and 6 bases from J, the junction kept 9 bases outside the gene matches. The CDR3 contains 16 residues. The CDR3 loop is CSVEWPSGGRTNEQFF. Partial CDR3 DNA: TGCAGCGTTGAATGGCCTAGCGGGGGGCGGACCAATGAG.

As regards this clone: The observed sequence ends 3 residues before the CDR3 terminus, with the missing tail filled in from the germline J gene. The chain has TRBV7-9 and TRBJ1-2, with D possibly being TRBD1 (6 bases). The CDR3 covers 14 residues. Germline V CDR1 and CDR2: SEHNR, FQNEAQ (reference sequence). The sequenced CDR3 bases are TGTGCCAGCAGCCCCAGGGGCAGCGACTACGAC. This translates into CASSPRGSDYD. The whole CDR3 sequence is CASSPRGSDYDYTF. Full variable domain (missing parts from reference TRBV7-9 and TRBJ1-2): DTGVSQNPRHKITKRGQNVTFRCDPISEHNRLYWYRQTLGQGPEFLTYFQNEAQLEKSRLLSDRFSAERPKGSFSTLEIQRTEQGDSAMYLCASSPRGSDYDYTFGSGTRLTVV.

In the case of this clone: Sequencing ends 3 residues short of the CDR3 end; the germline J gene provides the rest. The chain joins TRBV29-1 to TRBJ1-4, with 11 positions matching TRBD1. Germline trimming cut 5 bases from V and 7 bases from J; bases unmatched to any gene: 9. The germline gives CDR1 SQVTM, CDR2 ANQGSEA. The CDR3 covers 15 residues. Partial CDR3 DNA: TGCAGCGTTTCAGCCATCGGGACAGGGGGTGAAAAA. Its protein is CSVSAIGTGGEK. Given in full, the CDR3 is CSVSAIGTGGEKLFF.

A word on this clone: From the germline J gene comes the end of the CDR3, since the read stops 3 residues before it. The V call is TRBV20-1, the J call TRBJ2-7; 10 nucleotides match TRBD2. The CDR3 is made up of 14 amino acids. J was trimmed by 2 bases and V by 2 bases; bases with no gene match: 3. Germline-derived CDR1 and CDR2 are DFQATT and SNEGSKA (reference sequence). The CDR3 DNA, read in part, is TGCAGTGCTAGACTAGCGGGAGCCACCTACGAG. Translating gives CSARLAGATYE. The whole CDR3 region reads CSARLAGATYEQYF.

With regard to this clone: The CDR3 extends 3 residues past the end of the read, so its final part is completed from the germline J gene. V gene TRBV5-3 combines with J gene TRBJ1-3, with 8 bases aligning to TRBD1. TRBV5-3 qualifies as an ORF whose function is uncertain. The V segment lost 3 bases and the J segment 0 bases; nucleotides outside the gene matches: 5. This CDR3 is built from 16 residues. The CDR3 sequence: CARSWTGPGSGNTIYF. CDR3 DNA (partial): TGTGCCAGAAGCTGGACAGGGCCAGGCTCTGGAAACACC.

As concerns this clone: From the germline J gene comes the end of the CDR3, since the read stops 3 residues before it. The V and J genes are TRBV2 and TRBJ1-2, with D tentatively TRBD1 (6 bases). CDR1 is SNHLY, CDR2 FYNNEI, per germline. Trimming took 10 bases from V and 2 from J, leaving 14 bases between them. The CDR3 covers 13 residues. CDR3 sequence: CATILGQNYGYTF. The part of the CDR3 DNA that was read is TGTGCCACCATATTGGGACAAAACTATGGC.

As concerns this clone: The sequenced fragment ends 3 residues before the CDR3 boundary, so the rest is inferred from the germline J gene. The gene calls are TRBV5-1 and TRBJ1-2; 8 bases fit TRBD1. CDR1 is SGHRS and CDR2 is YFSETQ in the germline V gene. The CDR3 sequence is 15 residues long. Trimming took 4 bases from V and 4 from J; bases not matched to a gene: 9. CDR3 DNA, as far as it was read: TGCGCCAGCAGCCCCAACAGGGGGTGGGCCTATGGC. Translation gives CASSPNRGWAYG. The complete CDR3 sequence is CASSPNRGWAYGYTF.

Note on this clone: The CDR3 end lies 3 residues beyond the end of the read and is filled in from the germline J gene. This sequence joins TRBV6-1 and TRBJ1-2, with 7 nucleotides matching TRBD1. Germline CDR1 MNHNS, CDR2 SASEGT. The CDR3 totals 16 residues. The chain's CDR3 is CASSEIWSGTAEGYTF. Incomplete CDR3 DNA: TGTGCCAGCAGTGAAATTTGGAGCGGGACAGCCGAGGGC.

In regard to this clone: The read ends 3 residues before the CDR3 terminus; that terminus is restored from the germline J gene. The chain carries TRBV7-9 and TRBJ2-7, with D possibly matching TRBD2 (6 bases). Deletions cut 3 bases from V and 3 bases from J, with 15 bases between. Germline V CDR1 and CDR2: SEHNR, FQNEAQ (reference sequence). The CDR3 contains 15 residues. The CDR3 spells CASSLGAGTNYEQYF. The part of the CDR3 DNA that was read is TGTGCCAGCAGCTTGGGTGCGGGGACCAACTACGAG. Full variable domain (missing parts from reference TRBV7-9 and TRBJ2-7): DTGVSQNPRHKITKRGQNVTFRCDPISEHNRLYWYRQTLGQGPEFLTYFQNEAQLEKSRLLSDRFSAERPKGSFSTLEIQRTEQGDSAMYLCASSLGAGTNYEQYFGPGTRLTVT.